These T cell receptor beta chains were read from a single sample in a study of regulatory T cells in long-lasting Graves disease. TCRdb re-analysed the multiplex PCR reads in MiXCR, keeping a single row per CDR3 protein. The table lists 400,000 to 600,000 distinct CDR3 sequences, about a fifth of them singletons. The specimen was peripheral blood mononuclear cells (PBMCs), collected when the disease was refractory, from a patient treated with antithyroid drugs. The receptors here all came from a female donor with Graves disease. Each CDR3 is given without its conserved first and last residue. Each record gives: J gene, V gene, CDR3 protein.

TRBJ2-5	TRBV12-5	ASGASGTGNSETQY
TRBJ2-3	TRBV20-1	SVGGSTDTQY
TRBJ1-2	TRBV7-2	ASSLAGQGGYT
TRBJ2-7	TRBV12-3/TRBV12-4	ASSAPSESYEQY
TRBJ1-1	TRBV11-3	ASSPGTGSTEAF
TRBJ2-4	TRBV6-1	ASTTLAKNIQY
TRBJ2-7	TRBV7-9	ASSSLERKSSYEQY
TRBJ2-7	TRBV20-1	SASAMAEPTENEQY
TRBJ2-3	TRBV7-3	ASSFSSGADTQY
TRBJ2-7	TRBV28	ASTLTGTYEQY
TRBJ2-7	TRBV12-3/TRBV12-4	ASSLARLGPSYEQY
TRBJ2-3	TRBV20-1	SASSDNQY
TRBJ1-5	TRBV20-1	SASEPTAYNQPQH
TRBJ1-2	TRBV12-3/TRBV12-4	ASTLGGLNYGYT
TRBJ2-7	TRBV6-2/TRBV6-3	ASSYNEEEAPSYEQY
TRBJ2-7	TRBV7-9	ASSPDREIYEQY
TRBJ2-7	TRBV19	ASRGTAINEQY
TRBJ1-5	TRBV6-1	ATSGRSFSNQPQH
TRBJ1-3	TRBV12-3/TRBV12-4	ASTLGRGRNTIY
TRBJ1-1	TRBV29-1	SASGGTSGTEAF